This passage covers 10 T cell receptor beta chains from one sample sequenced in a study of CD8 T cells in Susac syndrome. Reverse transcription of roughly 0.5 to 1 ug RNA was carried out with random hexamers. TCRdb analysed the immunoSEQ multiplex PCR reads with MiXCR anew, one entry per CDR3 protein. The sample has 120,000 or so distinct CDR3 sequences, 90% to 95% seen once. Specimen: CD8+ T cells from PBMCs. These receptors were collected from a human donor with Susac syndrome.

The V call is TRBV6-1, the J call TRBJ2-1; D possibly corresponds to TRBD2 (6 bases). The germline CDR1 and CDR2 sequences are MNHNS and SASEGT. This CDR3 is 14 amino acids long. The V end was cut by 6 bases, the J end by 8 bases, with 17 bases between. The CDR3 coding sequence is TGTGCCAGCAGGGGTGGGCTAGCGACGGATGAGCAGTTCTTC. Its translation: CASRGGLATDEQFF.

The chain couples TRBV2 to TRBJ1-2; maybe TRBD1 (6 bases). CDR1 is SNHLY, CDR2 FYNNEI, per germline. The V end lost 5 bases, the J end lost 8 bases, and 12 bases lay between the germline ends. The CDR3 has 12 amino acids. The CDR3 loop is CASSQGLQGYTF. CDR3 nucleotide sequence: TGTGCCAGCAGTCAGGGGCTGCAAGGCTACACCTTC. Using reference TRBV2 and TRBJ1-2 for the parts outside the CDR3, the full variable domain is EPEVTQTPSHQVTQMGQEVILRCVPISNHLYFYWYRQILGQKVEFLVSFYNNEISEKSEIFDDQFSVERPDGSNFTLKIRSTKLEDSAMYFCASSQGLQGYTFGSGTRLTVV.

The chain carries TRBV7-8 and TRBJ2-5; possibly TRBD2 for D (6 bases). V lost 5 bases and J lost 5, with 18 bases in between. Germline CDR1 and CDR2: SGHVS and FQNEAQ. This CDR3 comprises 15 residues. This chain's CDR3 is CASSAQWEAEETQYF. Written as DNA, the CDR3 is TGTGCCAGCAGCGCCCAATGGGAGGCGGAGGAGACCCAGTACTTC.

This rearrangement joins TRBV30 to TRBJ1-1, with 8 bases matching TRBD1. Germline V lookup: CDR1 GTSNPN, CDR2 SVGIG (reference sequence). With V trimmed by 3 bases and J by 1 base, 19 bases remained unmatched. The CDR3 has 19 residues. CDR3 loop: CAWRGAGQGAPEGNTEAFF. The CDR3, as DNA: TGTGCCTGGAGGGGTGCCGGGCAGGGGGCTCCCGAGGGGAACACTGAAGCTTTCTTT. The full variable domain, completed using reference TRBV30 and TRBJ1-1, is SQTIHQWPATLVQPVGSPLSLECTVEGTSNPNLYWYRQAAGRGLQLLFYSVGIGQISSEVPQNLSASRPQDRQFILSSKKLLLSDSGFYLCAWRGAGQGAPEGNTEAFFGQGTRLTVV.

The rearrangement uses TRBV11-1 and TRBJ2-7; 7 nucleotides line up with TRBD1. Unmatched junction bases numbered 3, after V lost 4 bases and J lost 3 bases. The CDR3 is 13 amino acids. The germline V gene encodes CDR1 SGHAT and CDR2 FQDESV (reference sequence). The CDR3 spells CASSSGTDYEQYF. Here the CDR3 DNA reads TGTGCCAGCAGCTCCGGGACAGACTACGAGCAGTACTTC.

This clonotype was seen a single time. The chain combines TRBV5-1 with TRBJ1-1, with D unclear. Between the trimmed V and J ends, which lost 0 bases and 4 bases, there was a span of 10 bases. Germline lookup yields CDR1 SGHRS and CDR2 YFSETQ. The CDR3 sequence is 14 residues long. DNA for the CDR3: TGCGCCAGCAGCTTGGGCGGTGAACGCACTGAAGCTTTCTTT. Amino acids: CASSLGGERTEAFF.

The gene calls are TRBV30 and TRBJ1-1, with 7 nucleotides matching TRBD1. CDR3 length: 15 residues. V gave up 0 bases and J gave up 2 bases; unmatched junction bases: 6. The germline CDR1 and CDR2 sequences are GTSNPN and SVGIG (reference sequence). The CDR3 region is CAWSVGPGGNTEAFF. The CDR3 nucleotides read TGTGCCTGGAGTGTAGGGCCAGGGGGTAACACTGAAGCTTTCTTT.

This clonotype has only a few counts. The rearrangement joins TRBV6-2 or TRBV6-3 to TRBJ2-7; TRBD2 is a possible D gene (5 bases). From germline, CDR1 is MNHEY and CDR2 SVGEGT. CDR3 length equals 14 residues. Trimming pared 7 bases from V and 6 bases from J, leaving 19 bases between. The CDR3: CASTPGGRLSEQYF. The CDR3, as DNA: TGTGCCAGCACCCCGGGTGGGAGACTTTCCGAGCAGTACTTC.

This clonotype was found once. V gene TRBV12-3 or TRBV12-4 combines with J gene TRBJ1-2; the D gene is possibly TRBD1 (6 bases). The CDR3 runs to 12 residues. The V end was cut by 6 bases, the J end by 7 bases, with 12 bases between. The CDR3 sequence is CASSIGGSGYTF. The CDR3 nucleotides are TGTGCCAGCAGCATAGGGGGGAGTGGCTACACCTTC.

This rearrangement joins TRBV5-1 to TRBJ2-3, with D possibly matching TRBD2 (5 bases). Deletions cut 4 bases from V and 4 bases from J, with 10 bases between. CDR1 and CDR2 (germline): SGHRS, YFSETQ. The CDR3 extends over 13 amino acids. CDR3 protein: CASSPISADTQYF. CDR3 coding DNA: TGCGCCAGCAGCCCAATTAGCGCAGATACGCAGTATTTT.